A single sample is the source of the 9 T cell receptor beta chains below, sequenced in a study of cytomegalovirus exposure and HLA in healthy donors. The data were produced by immunoSEQ multiplex PCR, yet TCRdb's version contains in-frame clones alone and is incomplete. The table includes some 140,000 clones, 85% to 90% detected once. The sequencing input was PBMCs. Receptor source: a woman in her late teens or twenties in good health and CMV-seropositive.

V and J are TRBV5-6 and TRBJ2-6; D ambiguous. CDR3 length equals 14 residues. Per the germline V gene, CDR1 is SGHDT and CDR2 is YYEEEE. V was shortened by 3 bases and J by 0 bases, with 4 bases between the two germline ends. The CDR3 coding sequence is TGTGCCAGCAGCTCTGTCTCTGGGGCCAACGTCCTGACTTTC. Protein sequence: CASSSVSGANVLTF.

The CDR3 sequence is CASSPGQGGRNIQYF. CDR3 DNA: TGTGCCAGCAGTCCGGGACAGGGGGGACGGAACATTCAGTACTTC. The chain employs TRBV28 and TRBJ2-4, with 11 bases matching TRBD1. The length of the CDR3 is 15 residues. V trimming: 5 bases; J trimming: 7 bases; junction bases outside the gene matches: 7. Germline V lookup: CDR1 MDHEN, CDR2 SYDVKM.

This chain links TRBV2 with TRBJ1-2, with D possibly being TRBD1 (5 bases). V lost 5 bases, J lost 1 base, and 11 bases lay in between. The CDR3 totals 14 residues. Germline V gene data show CDR1 as SNHLY and CDR2 as FYNNEI. CDR3: CASSREGNNYGYTF. DNA of the CDR3: TGTGCCAGCAGTCGGGAGGGGAATAACTATGGCTACACCTTC.

V usage is TRBV4-1 and J usage is TRBJ2-7; TRBD1 agrees at 9 bases. CDR1 and CDR2 (germline): MGHRA, YSYEKL. Trimming removed 3 bases from V and 4 bases from J; junction bases left unmatched: 10. The CDR3 covers 16 residues. CDR3 residues: CASSHLPGQGVYEQYF. The CDR3 DNA is TGCGCCAGCAGCCACCTCCCGGGACAGGGAGTTTACGAGCAGTACTTC.

The CDR3 DNA sequence: TGCGCCAGCAGCCAAGTAGCGGGGTCGGGCACCGGGGAGCTGTTTTTT. Translation gives CASSQVAGSGTGELFF. J is TRBJ2-2 and V is TRBV4-1; TRBD2 agrees at 8 bases. V shed 1 base and J 4 bases; nucleotides not matched to a gene: 5. This CDR3 has 16 residues. Germline-derived CDR1 and CDR2 are MGHRA and YSYEKL.

The rearrangement joins TRBV28 to TRBJ1-3; possible D gene TRBD1, 6 bases. V was pared by 3 bases and J by 0 bases, with 12 bases between. The CDR3 has 16 amino acids. Germline CDR1 reads MDHEN; CDR2 reads SYDVKM. As DNA, the CDR3 is TGTGCCAGCAGTTTGGGGGCCACTTTCTCTGGAAACACCATATATTTT. It yields the protein CASSLGATFSGNTIYF.

The chain links TRBV5-1 to TRBJ2-1; possibly TRBD1 for D (6 bases). From germline, CDR1 is SGHRS and CDR2 YFSETQ. Trimming cost V 0 bases and J 7 bases, with 14 bases left between them. The CDR3 covers 15 residues. The CDR3 protein is CASSLAQGSGNEQFF. CDR3 sequence (DNA): TGCGCCAGCAGCTTGGCCCAGGGGTCGGGTAATGAGCAGTTCTTC.

This clone was recorded only once. This chain connects TRBV7-6 to TRBJ1-1; D might be TRBD1 (5 bases). This CDR3 region has 13 residues. The germline V gene has CDR1 SGHVS and CDR2 FNYEAQ. V was clipped by 4 bases and J by 11 bases, with 17 bases between them. The CDR3 protein is CASSSGTVDGAFF. For the CDR3, the DNA is TGTGCCAGCAGCTCAGGGACTGTAGACGGGGCTTTCTTT.

This chain joins TRBV7-3 and TRBJ2-7; TRBD2 matches at 7 bases. From germline, CDR1 is SGHTA and CDR2 FQGTGA. CDR3 length: 15 residues. The J segment lost 3 bases and the V segment lost 2 bases, leaving 7 bases of the junction unmatched. The CDR3: CASSLSGGWHYEQYF. The DNA for the CDR3 is TGTGCCAGCAGCTTATCGGGGGGTTGGCACTACGAGCAGTACTTC.